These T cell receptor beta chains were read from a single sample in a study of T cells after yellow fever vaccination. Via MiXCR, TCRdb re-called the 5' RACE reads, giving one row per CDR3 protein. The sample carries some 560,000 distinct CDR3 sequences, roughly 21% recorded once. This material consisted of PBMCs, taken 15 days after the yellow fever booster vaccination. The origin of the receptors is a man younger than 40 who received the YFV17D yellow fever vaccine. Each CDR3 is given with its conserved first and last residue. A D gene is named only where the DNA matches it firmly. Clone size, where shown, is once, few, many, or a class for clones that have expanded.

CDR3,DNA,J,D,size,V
CASSRAALQETQYF,TGTGCCAGTTCAAGGGCGGCCCTCCAAGAGACCCAGTACTTC,TRBJ2-5,.,many,TRBV6-1
CSVAQLNTGELFF,TGCAGCGTTGCCCAGCTTAACACCGGGGAGCTGTTTTTT,TRBJ2-2,.,.,TRBV29-1
CASTWGPRNTIYF,TGTGCCAGCACTTGGGGCCCGAGAAACACCATATATTTT,TRBJ1-3,.,many,TRBV12-3/TRBV12-4
CASNILAGSGNYEQYF,TGTGCCAGCAATATACTAGCGGGTTCAGGGAACTACGAGCAGTACTTC,TRBJ2-7,TRBD2,.,TRBV28
CASSYVQGEVEAFF,TGTGCCAGCAGTTACGTCCAGGGAGAAGTCGAAGCTTTCTTT,TRBJ1-1,.,.,TRBV6-5
CASRSSLLGSYEQYF,TGTGCCAGTCGGAGTAGTCTCCTGGGATCCTACGAGCAGTACTTC,TRBJ2-7,.,once,TRBV19
CASGFGATNEKLFF,TGTGCCAGTGGGTTTGGAGCAACTAATGAAAAACTGTTTTTT,TRBJ1-4,.,.,TRBV3-1
CSARPRGNGGEQFF,TGCAGTGCCAGACCTCGGGGAAATGGCGGTGAGCAGTTCTTC,TRBJ2-1,.,.,TRBV20-1
CASSSQGAGEQYF,TGTGCCAGCAGTTCCCAGGGGGCAGGGGAGCAGTACTTC,TRBJ2-7,TRBD1,.,TRBV7-2
CSVNPPRGGSYEQYF,TGCAGTGTAAACCCGCCCAGGGGGGGGTCCTACGAGCAGTACTTC,TRBJ2-7,.,.,TRBV20-1